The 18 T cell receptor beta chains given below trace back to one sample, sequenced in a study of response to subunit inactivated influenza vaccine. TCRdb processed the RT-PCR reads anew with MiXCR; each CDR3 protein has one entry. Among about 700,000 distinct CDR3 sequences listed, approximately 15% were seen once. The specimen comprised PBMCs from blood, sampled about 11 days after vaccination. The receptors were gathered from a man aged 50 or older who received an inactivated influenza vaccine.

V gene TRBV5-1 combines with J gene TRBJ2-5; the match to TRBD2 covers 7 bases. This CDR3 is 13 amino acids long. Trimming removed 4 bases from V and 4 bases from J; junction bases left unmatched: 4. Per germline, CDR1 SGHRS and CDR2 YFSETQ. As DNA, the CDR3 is TGCGCCAGCAGCCCGGGCGGGGGAGAGACCCAGTACTTC. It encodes CASSPGGGETQYF.

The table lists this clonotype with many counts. CDR3 sequence: CASSPGKNTEAFF. CDR3 bases: TGTGCCAGCAGCCCCGGGAAGAACACTGAAGCTTTCTTT. The chain links TRBV18 to TRBJ1-1; D is undetermined. Germline CDR1 reads KGHSH; CDR2 reads LQKENI. The V and J ends lost 8 bases and 1 base respectively, with 11 bases between them. The CDR3 has 13 residues.

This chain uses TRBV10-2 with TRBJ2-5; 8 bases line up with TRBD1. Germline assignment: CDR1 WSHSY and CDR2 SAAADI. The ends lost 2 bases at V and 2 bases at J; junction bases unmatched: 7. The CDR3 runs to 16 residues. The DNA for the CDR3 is TGCGCCAGCAGTGAGATAGACAGGGGCCTACAAGAGACCCAGTACTTC. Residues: CASSEIDRGLQETQYF.

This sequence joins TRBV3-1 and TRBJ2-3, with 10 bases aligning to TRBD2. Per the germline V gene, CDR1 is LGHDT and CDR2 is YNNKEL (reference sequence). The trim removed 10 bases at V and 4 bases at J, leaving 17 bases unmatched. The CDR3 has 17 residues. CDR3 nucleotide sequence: TGTGCCACCACCCAAGATAGAGCGGGGGGGCGGTCAGATACGCAGTATTTT. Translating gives CATTQDRAGGRSDTQYF.

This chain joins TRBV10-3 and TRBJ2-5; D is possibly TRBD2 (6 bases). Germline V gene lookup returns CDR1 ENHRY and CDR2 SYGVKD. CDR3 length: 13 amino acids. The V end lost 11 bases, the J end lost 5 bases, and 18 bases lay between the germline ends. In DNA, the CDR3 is TGTGCCGCCGCTCCGGGACTCCAGGAGACCCAGTACTTC. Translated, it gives CAAAPGLQETQYF.

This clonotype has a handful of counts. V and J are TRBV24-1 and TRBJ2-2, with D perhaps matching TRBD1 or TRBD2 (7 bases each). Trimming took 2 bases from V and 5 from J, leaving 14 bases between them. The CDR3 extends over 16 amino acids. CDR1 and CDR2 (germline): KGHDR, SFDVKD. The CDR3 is CATSDWRQGGTGELFF. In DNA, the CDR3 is TGTGCCACCAGTGATTGGCGGCAGGGGGGGACCGGGGAGCTGTTTTTT.

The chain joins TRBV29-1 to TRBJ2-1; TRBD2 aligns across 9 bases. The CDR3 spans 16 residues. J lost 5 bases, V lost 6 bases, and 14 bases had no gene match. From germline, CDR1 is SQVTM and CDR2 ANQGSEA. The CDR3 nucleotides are TGCAGCGTCGAGACTAGACTAGCGGAGCCAAACAATGAGCAGTTCTTC. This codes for CSVETRLAEPNNEQFF.

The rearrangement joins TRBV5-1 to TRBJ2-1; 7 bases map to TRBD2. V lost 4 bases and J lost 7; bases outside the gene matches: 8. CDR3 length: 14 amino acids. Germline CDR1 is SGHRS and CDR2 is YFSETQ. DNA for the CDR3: TGCGCCAGCAGCCTCTTGACTAGCCGAAATGAGCAGTTCTTC. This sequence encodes CASSLLTSRNEQFF.

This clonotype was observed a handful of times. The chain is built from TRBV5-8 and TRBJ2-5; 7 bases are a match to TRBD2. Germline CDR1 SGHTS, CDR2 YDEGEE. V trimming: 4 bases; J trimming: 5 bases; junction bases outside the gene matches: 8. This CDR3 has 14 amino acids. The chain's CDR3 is CASSLSWGGETQYF. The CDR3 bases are TGTGCCAGCAGCCTTTCCTGGGGGGGGGAGACCCAGTACTTC.

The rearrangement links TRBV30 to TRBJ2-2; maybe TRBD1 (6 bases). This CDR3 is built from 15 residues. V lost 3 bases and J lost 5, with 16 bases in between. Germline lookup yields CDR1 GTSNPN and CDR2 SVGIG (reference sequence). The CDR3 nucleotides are TGTGCCTGGAGCCACGGGCAGGGGAATACCGGGGAGCTGTTTTTT. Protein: CAWSHGQGNTGELFF.

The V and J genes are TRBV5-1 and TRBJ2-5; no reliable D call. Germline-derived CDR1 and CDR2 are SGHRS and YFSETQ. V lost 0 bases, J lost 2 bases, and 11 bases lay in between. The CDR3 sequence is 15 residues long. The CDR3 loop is CASSLGAHGQETQYF. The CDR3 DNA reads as TGCGCCAGCAGCTTGGGTGCGCACGGTCAAGAGACCCAGTACTTC.

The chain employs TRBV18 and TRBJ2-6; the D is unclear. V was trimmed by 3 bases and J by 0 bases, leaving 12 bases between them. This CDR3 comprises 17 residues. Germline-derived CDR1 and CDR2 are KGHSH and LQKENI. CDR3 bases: TGTGCCAGCTCACCTCTACCGGGCACCTCTGGGGCCAACGTCCTGACTTTC. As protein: CASSPLPGTSGANVLTF.

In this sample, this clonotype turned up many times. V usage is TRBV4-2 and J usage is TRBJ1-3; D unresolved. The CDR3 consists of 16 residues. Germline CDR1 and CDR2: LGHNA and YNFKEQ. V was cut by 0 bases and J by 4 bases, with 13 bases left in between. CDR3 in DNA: TGTGCCAGCAGCCAAGATTCGCAGCGTCGAGGAAACACCATATATTTT. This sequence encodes CASSQDSQRRGNTIYF.

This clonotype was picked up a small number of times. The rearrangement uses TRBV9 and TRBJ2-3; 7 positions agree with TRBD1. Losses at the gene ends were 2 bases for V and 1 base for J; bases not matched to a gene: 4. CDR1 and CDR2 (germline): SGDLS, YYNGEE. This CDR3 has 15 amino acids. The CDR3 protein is CASSVGGQRTDTQYF. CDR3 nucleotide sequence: TGTGCCAGCAGCGTTGGGGGACAGCGCACAGATACGCAGTATTTT.

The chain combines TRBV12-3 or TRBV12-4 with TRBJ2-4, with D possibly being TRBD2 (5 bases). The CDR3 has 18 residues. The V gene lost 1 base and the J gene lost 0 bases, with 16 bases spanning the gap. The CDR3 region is CASSLGRRGMIAKNIQYF. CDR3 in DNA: TGTGCCAGCAGTTTAGGCAGGCGAGGGATGATAGCCAAAAACATTCAGTACTTC.

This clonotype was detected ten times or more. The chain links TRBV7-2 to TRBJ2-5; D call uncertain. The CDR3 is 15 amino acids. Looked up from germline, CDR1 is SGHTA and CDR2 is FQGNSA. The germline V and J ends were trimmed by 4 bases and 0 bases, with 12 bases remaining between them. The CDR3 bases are TGTGCCAGCAGCTCAATCTACAGTTACCAAGAGACCCAGTACTTC. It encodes CASSSIYSYQETQYF.

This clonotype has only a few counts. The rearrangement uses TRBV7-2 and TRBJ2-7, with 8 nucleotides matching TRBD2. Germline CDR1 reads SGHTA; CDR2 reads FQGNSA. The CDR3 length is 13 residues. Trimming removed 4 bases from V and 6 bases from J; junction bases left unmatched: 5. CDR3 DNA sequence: TGTGCCAGCAGCTACGGACTAGCTTTCGAGCAGTACTTC. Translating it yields CASSYGLAFEQYF.

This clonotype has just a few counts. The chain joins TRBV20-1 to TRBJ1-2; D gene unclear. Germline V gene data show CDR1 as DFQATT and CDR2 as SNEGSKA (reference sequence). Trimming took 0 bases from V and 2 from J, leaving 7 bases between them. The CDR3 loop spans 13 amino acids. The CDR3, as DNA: TGCAGTGCTAGAGATACACGGAACTATGGCTACACCTTC. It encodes CSARDTRNYGYTF.